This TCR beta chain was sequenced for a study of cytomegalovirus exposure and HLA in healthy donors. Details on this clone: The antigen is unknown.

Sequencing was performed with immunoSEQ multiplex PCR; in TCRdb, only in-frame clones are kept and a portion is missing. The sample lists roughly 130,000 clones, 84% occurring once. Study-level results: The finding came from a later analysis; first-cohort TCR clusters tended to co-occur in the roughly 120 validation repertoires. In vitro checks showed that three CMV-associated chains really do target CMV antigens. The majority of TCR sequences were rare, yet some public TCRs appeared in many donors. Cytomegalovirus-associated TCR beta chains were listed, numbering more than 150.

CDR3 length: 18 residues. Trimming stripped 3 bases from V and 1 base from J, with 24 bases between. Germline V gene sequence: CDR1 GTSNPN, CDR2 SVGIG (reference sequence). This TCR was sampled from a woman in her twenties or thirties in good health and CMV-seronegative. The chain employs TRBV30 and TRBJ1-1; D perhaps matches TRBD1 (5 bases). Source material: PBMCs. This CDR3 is CAWSEWYTSSGGNTEAFF. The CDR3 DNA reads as TGTGCCTGGAGCGAATGGTACACAAGCAGCGGGGGGAACACTGAAGCTTTCTTT.